A single sample gave rise to the 32 T cell receptor beta chains below, sequenced in a study of blood T cell repertoires in COVID-19. The assay was immunoSEQ multiplex PCR, and TCRdb's table has in-frame clones only and misses some. The sample contains about 140,000 clones, about 83% of which appear only once. The specimen sequenced was PBMCs or T cells enriched from blood (not recorded which). These TCRs come from a woman aged 50 to 60 with acute COVID-19.

The chain recombines TRBV5-6 with TRBJ2-5; 8 bases agree with TRBD1. This CDR3 spans 16 amino acids. V trimming: 5 bases; J trimming: 2 bases; junction bases outside the gene matches: 11. Germline V gives CDR1 SGHDT, CDR2 YYEEEE. The CDR3 sequence is CASRDRTGRRQETQYF. The CDR3 region has the DNA TGTGCCAGCAGGGACCGGACAGGGCGAAGGCAAGAGACCCAGTACTTC.

This clone was seen just once. The chain uses TRBV28 and TRBJ1-2, with 9 positions matching TRBD1. J lost 4 bases, V lost 3 bases, and 9 bases had no gene match. Germline-derived CDR1 and CDR2 are MDHEN and SYDVKM. The CDR3 totals 16 residues. The DNA for the CDR3 is TGTGCCAGCAGTTTGATCAACAGGGGGCACGGCTATGGCTACACCTTC. Its protein is CASSLINRGHGYGYTF.

The genes are TRBV28 and TRBJ1-4, with D hard to call. The CDR3 extends over 16 amino acids. Germline V CDR1 and CDR2: MDHEN, SYDVKM. V lost 1 base to trimming and J lost 8 bases, with 17 bases between them. CDR3 DNA sequence: TGTGCCAGCAGTTTATTTTGGCGAGCGGGGTCCGAAAAACTGTTTTTT. Residues: CASSLFWRAGSEKLFF.

This clone was detected a few times. The chain has TRBV12-3 or TRBV12-4 and TRBJ1-1; unclear D gene. This CDR3 is 13 amino acids long. Trimming took 6 bases from V and 0 from J, leaving 8 bases between them. CDR3 loop: CASSRFLNTEAFF. CDR3 nucleotides: TGTGCCAGCAGCCGTTTCTTGAACACTGAAGCTTTCTTT.

The V gene is TRBV27, the J gene TRBJ2-2; TRBD2 matches at 16 bases. Per germline, CDR1 MNHEY and CDR2 SMNVEV (reference sequence). The CDR3 is 20 amino acids. The V gene end was trimmed by 7 bases and the J gene end by 2 bases; junction bases not matched to a gene: 13. CDR3 amino acids: CASTPLGGLAGGTNTGELFF. CDR3 sequence (DNA): TGTGCCAGCACCCCCCTTGGGGGACTAGCGGGAGGGACAAACACCGGGGAGCTGTTTTTT.

V is TRBV7-9 and J is TRBJ1-4, with D possibly matching TRBD1 (5 bases). CDR1 is SEHNR, CDR2 FQNEAQ, per germline (reference sequence). V lost 5 bases and J 0 bases, leaving 22 bases between the germline ends. The CDR3 covers 19 residues. The CDR3 DNA reads TGTGCCAGCAGCGTCGGATTGACGCGGGGGGACGCAACTAATGAAAAACTGTTTTTT. It yields the protein CASSVGLTRGDATNEKLFF.

This clone has just a few counts. The gene calls are TRBV7-9 and TRBJ2-7, with D perhaps TRBD1 (5 bases). Germline CDR1 is SEHNR and CDR2 is FQNEAQ (reference sequence). There are 15 residues in the CDR3. V lost 5 bases and J lost 0, with 14 bases in between. CDR3 loop: CASSQAAGHSYEQYF. In DNA, the CDR3 is TGTGCCAGCAGCCAGGCGGCAGGGCACTCCTACGAGCAGTACTTC.

The V gene is TRBV9, the J gene TRBJ2-3; TRBD2 matches at 11 bases. This CDR3 has 17 amino acids. From germline, CDR1 is SGDLS and CDR2 YYNGEE. The ends lost 2 bases at V and 3 bases at J; junction bases unmatched: 8. CDR3 DNA: TGTGCCAGCAGCGTGGATAGCGGGAGGGTAGAAACAGATACGCAGTATTTT. This sequence encodes CASSVDSGRVETDTQYF.

The V call is TRBV5-6, the J call TRBJ1-4; D might be TRBD1 (5 bases). The CDR3 is 14 amino acids. CDR1 is SGHDT, CDR2 YYEEEE, per germline. Trimming removed 0 bases from V and 5 bases from J, with 8 bases in between. The CDR3 DNA reads as TGTGCCAGCAGCTTGGTGTCAGGGAATGAAAAACTGTTTTTT. Amino acid sequence: CASSLVSGNEKLFF. Drawing the rest from reference TRBV5-6 and TRBJ1-4, the complete variable domain is DAGVTQSPTHLIKTRGQQVTLRCSPKSGHDTVSWYQQALGQGPQFIFQYYEEEERQRGNFPDRFSGHQFPNYSSELNVNALLLGDSALYLCASSLVSGNEKLFFGSGTQLSVL.

The rearrangement joins TRBV15 to TRBJ1-5; D might be TRBD1 (6 bases). The CDR3 is made up of 13 amino acids. V lost 4 bases to trimming and J lost 9 bases, with 13 bases between them. Per germline, CDR1 LNHNV and CDR2 YYDKDF (reference sequence). This chain's CDR3 is CATSTFTGRPQHF. The CDR3 DNA follows: TGTGCCACCAGCACGTTTACAGGGAGGCCCCAGCATTTT.

This chain uses TRBV7-6 with TRBJ2-5, with 9 bases identical to TRBD2. In germline, CDR1 is SGHVS, CDR2 FNYEAQ. V lost 3 bases to trimming and J lost 2 bases; unmatched junction nucleotides: 10. CDR3 size: 17 residues. CDR3 residues: CASSFSSGLAGQETQYF. Written as DNA, the CDR3 is TGTGCCAGCAGCTTCTCGTCCGGCCTAGCGGGACAAGAGACCCAGTACTTC.

The V and J genes are TRBV20-1 and TRBJ1-2; D is unclear. V gave up 3 bases and J gave up 8 bases, with 16 bases separating them. Per germline, CDR1 DFQATT and CDR2 SNEGSKA (reference sequence). This CDR3 contains 13 residues. DNA of the CDR3: TGCAGTGCTAGTTTGGGCCACTCAGAGGGCTACACCTTC. Amino acids: CSASLGHSEGYTF.

This clone was seen many times. At the DNA level, this CDR3 is encoded by other sequences in the same sample as well. The genes are TRBV6-5 and TRBJ2-6, with 8 nucleotides matching TRBD2. The V gene's germline CDR1 is MNHEY and CDR2 SVGAGI. The CDR3 covers 14 residues. The trim removed 8 bases at V and 3 bases at J, leaving 3 bases unmatched. CDR3 residues: CASSGGVGANVLTF. The CDR3 DNA reads TGTGCCAGCTCCGGGGGGGTTGGGGCCAACGTCCTGACTTTC.

The chain uses TRBV6-5 and TRBJ1-1, with D perhaps TRBD1 (6 bases). Trimming left V 5 bases short and J 1 base short, with 14 bases between. This CDR3 spans 15 amino acids. CDR1 and CDR2 (germline): MNHEY, SVGAGI. The CDR3 spells CASSRTGTGNTEAFF. The CDR3 nucleotides read TGTGCCAGCAGTCGAACAGGGACCGGGAACACTGAAGCTTTCTTT.

This chain connects TRBV29-1 to TRBJ2-7; tentative D call: TRBD2 (5 bases). This CDR3 region has 12 residues. V lost 5 bases and J lost 2, with 10 bases in between. Germline loops: CDR1 SQVTM, CDR2 ANQGSEA. CDR3 DNA sequence: TGCAGCGTTATCGGAGGCACCTACGAGCAGTACTTC. Translated: CSVIGGTYEQYF.

This clone appeared a few times. The chain couples TRBV6-2 or TRBV6-3 to TRBJ1-4; D is ambiguous. V shed 4 bases and J shed 7 bases, with 16 bases lying between them. The V gene's germline CDR1 is MNHEY and CDR2 SVGEGT. The CDR3 loop spans 15 amino acids. The CDR3 coding sequence is TGTGCCAGCAGTTTGGGCAGAGTCTTGAGTGAAAAACTGTTTTTT. This gives the protein CASSLGRVLSEKLFF.

The CDR3 here is CASSLVSLAGAYEQYF. The CDR3, as DNA: TGTGCCAGCAGCTTAGTATCGCTAGCGGGAGCCTACGAGCAGTACTTC. V usage is TRBV7-9 and J usage is TRBJ2-7; TRBD2 matches at 10 bases. The V gene's germline CDR1 is SEHNR and CDR2 FQNEAQ (reference sequence). The junction had 5 bases not matched to a gene; V was cut back by 1 base and J by 2 bases. The CDR3 extends over 16 amino acids. Variable domain in full (rest from reference TRBV7-9 and TRBJ2-7): DTGVSQNPRHKITKRGQNVTFRCDPISEHNRLYWYRQTLGQGPEFLTYFQNEAQLEKSRLLSDRFSAERPKGSFSTLEIQRTEQGDSAMYLCASSLVSLAGAYEQYFGPGTRLTVT.

This rearrangement joins TRBV7-2 to TRBJ2-1; 11 bases align to TRBD2. The length of the CDR3 is 18 residues. Germline loops: CDR1 SGHTA, CDR2 FQGNSA. Unmatched junction bases numbered 14, after V lost 5 bases and J lost 5 bases. The CDR3 DNA sequence: TGTGCCAGCAGCAGCCCCTCAGTCGTGGGACTAGCGGACAATGAGCAGTTCTTC. Translation gives CASSSPSVVGLADNEQFF.

V and J are TRBV9 and TRBJ1-2, with a possible D match to TRBD1 (6 bases). Germline loops: CDR1 SGDLS, CDR2 YYNGEE. The CDR3 runs 14 residues. V lost 3 bases to trimming and J lost 2 bases, with 11 bases between them. The CDR3 DNA is TGTGCCAGCAGCGAGCCAGGGGAGAACTATGGCTACACCTTC. Translating gives CASSEPGENYGYTF.

This chain joins TRBV10-3 and TRBJ2-7; weak D call: TRBD2 (5 bases). Looked up from germline, CDR1 is ENHRY and CDR2 is SYGVKD. V lost 0 bases to trimming and J lost 7 bases, with 16 bases between them. The CDR3 contains 15 residues. CDR3 bases: TGTGCCATCAGTGAGTCGCTCGGCAGGAGCGGAGAGCAGTACTTC. Translating it yields CAISESLGRSGEQYF.

The V gene is TRBV7-3, the J gene TRBJ2-1; 10 nucleotides agree with TRBD2. Germline values: CDR1 SGHTA, CDR2 FQGTGA. Trimming cost V 2 bases and J 8 bases; bases outside gene matches: 3. The CDR3 covers 14 residues. The CDR3 reads CASSLASGSYEQFF. The CDR3 coding sequence is TGTGCCAGCAGCTTAGCTAGCGGGAGCTATGAGCAGTTCTTC.

The chain links TRBV10-1 to TRBJ2-1, with D tentatively TRBD2 (5 bases). V lost 0 bases and J 6 bases, leaving 9 bases between the germline ends. From germline, CDR1 is WNHNN and CDR2 SYGVQD (reference sequence). This CDR3 is 14 amino acids long. CDR3 amino acids: CASSESRVANEQFF. For the CDR3, the DNA is TGCGCCAGCAGTGAGTCGCGGGTAGCCAATGAGCAGTTCTTC.

The chain joins TRBV10-3 to TRBJ2-3, with TRBD1 as a possible D gene (6 bases). From germline, CDR1 is ENHRY and CDR2 SYGVKD. CDR3 length: 13 amino acids. The ends were cut back, 6 bases at V and 2 bases at J, with 9 bases in the middle. The CDR3, as DNA: TGTGCCATCAGAGGGGACAACACAGATACGCAGTATTTT. It codes for CAIRGDNTDTQYF.

CDR3 sequence: CASSLGAGSPLHF. CDR3 nucleotide sequence: TGTGCCAGCAGCTTAGGAGCGGGTTCACCCCTCCACTTT. This chain links TRBV11-2 with TRBJ1-6; the D is unclear. V was pared by 1 base and J by 9 bases, with 7 bases between. The CDR3 loop spans 13 amino acids. Germline V gene lookup returns CDR1 SGHAT and CDR2 FQNNGV.

The chain has TRBV20-1 and TRBJ2-7; 8 positions agree with TRBD2. The CDR3 runs 15 residues. Per germline, CDR1 DFQATT and CDR2 SNEGSKA (reference sequence). The trim removed 3 bases at V and 3 bases at J, leaving 10 bases unmatched. DNA for the CDR3: TGCAGTGCTAGTCCAGGGGAAGCGGGAGACTACGAGCAGTACTTC. Amino acids: CSASPGEAGDYEQYF.

The chain uses TRBV7-9 and TRBJ1-2; the match to TRBD1 covers 8 bases. The CDR3 is 15 residues long. Germline V CDR1 and CDR2: SEHNR, FQNEAQ (reference sequence). J lost 8 bases, V lost 2 bases, and 10 bases had no gene match. DNA for the CDR3: TGTGCCAGCAGCTTAAGCGACAGGGGTTTCGAAGGCTACACCTTC. Protein sequence: CASSLSDRGFEGYTF.

This rearrangement joins TRBV27 to TRBJ1-4; TRBD1 aligns across 7 bases. The length of the CDR3 is 13 residues. The V and J ends lost 5 bases and 6 bases, in that order; junction bases with no gene match: 3. Per the germline V gene, CDR1 is MNHEY and CDR2 is SMNVEV (reference sequence). The CDR3 DNA reads TGTGCCAGCAGTCGAGACAGGGATGAAAAACTGTTTTTT. This codes for CASSRDRDEKLFF.

The rearrangement links TRBV15 to TRBJ2-7; 10 nucleotides line up with TRBD2. V gave up 0 bases and J gave up 2 bases; unmatched junction bases: 7. The CDR3 covers 17 residues. Germline assignment: CDR1 LNHNV and CDR2 YYDKDF (reference sequence). In DNA, the CDR3 is TGTGCCACCAGCAGAGATCAACTAGCGGGGAATCCCTACGAGCAGTACTTC. This sequence encodes CATSRDQLAGNPYEQYF.

This clone appeared once. The DNA for the CDR3 is TGTGCCAGCAGTGATGGACAATCCTCTGGAAACACCATATATTTT. Encoded protein: CASSDGQSSGNTIYF. This chain connects TRBV25-1 to TRBJ1-3; perhaps TRBD1 as D (5 bases). The germline V gene has CDR1 MGHDK and CDR2 SYGVNS. This CDR3 region has 15 residues. V lost 3 bases and J 0 bases, leaving 9 bases between the germline ends.

This clone was picked up one time. V and J are TRBV5-1 and TRBJ2-2, with D maybe TRBD2 (7 bases). Germline values: CDR1 SGHRS, CDR2 YFSETQ. This CDR3 spans 15 amino acids. V lost 1 base and J 5 bases, leaving 12 bases between the germline ends. CDR3 protein: CASSLYGGRTGELFF. Written as DNA, the CDR3 is TGCGCCAGCAGCTTGTACGGGGGGCGGACCGGGGAGCTGTTTTTT.

This chain uses TRBV6-5 with TRBJ1-6, with D unresolved. From germline, CDR1 is MNHEY and CDR2 SVGAGI. V was shortened by 6 bases and J by 2 bases, with 8 bases between the two germline ends. The CDR3 runs to 14 residues. The CDR3 spells CASRGGTYNSPLHF. CDR3 nucleotide sequence: TGTGCCAGCAGGGGAGGGACCTATAATTCACCCCTCCACTTT.

The CDR3 DNA follows: TGTGCCAGCAGTACCGGAGGGGCTGCCAATCAGCCCCAGCATTTT. As protein: CASSTGGAANQPQHF. The J gene is TRBJ1-5, the V gene TRBV4-2; D is perhaps TRBD1 (5 bases). Germline lookup yields CDR1 LGHNA and CDR2 YNFKEQ. V was pared by 6 bases and J by 3 bases, with 15 bases between. CDR3 length: 15 residues.